The 23 T cell receptor beta chains presented below share a single source sample, sequenced in a study of cytomegalovirus exposure and HLA in healthy donors. Clones were read by immunoSEQ multiplex PCR, and TCRdb kept only the in-frame ones, dropping some. Counted here are approximately 150,000 clones, 85% to 90% occurring once; the ten biggest clones make up roughly 1.3%. The sample consisted of PBMCs. The receptors come from a young woman in good health and CMV-seronegative.

The chain has TRBV27 and TRBJ1-2; 7 positions agree with TRBD1. Per the germline V gene, CDR1 is MNHEY and CDR2 is SMNVEV (reference sequence). The V and J ends lost 6 bases and 3 bases, in that order; junction bases with no gene match: 10. The CDR3 extends over 15 amino acids. CDR3 in amino acids: CASSSRSRGDYGYTF. In DNA, the CDR3 is TGTGCCAGCAGCTCGAGGTCCAGGGGGGACTATGGCTACACCTTC.

The sample holds one count of this clone. V is TRBV6-5 and J is TRBJ2-7; D perhaps matches TRBD2 (6 bases). The CDR3 sequence is 14 residues long. CDR1 is MNHEY and CDR2 is SVGAGI in the germline V gene. V lost 5 bases to trimming and J lost 2 bases, with 13 bases between them. The CDR3 loop is CASSPGTGPYEQYF. The CDR3 DNA reads as TGTGCCAGCAGTCCCGGGACTGGACCCTACGAGCAGTACTTC.

V is TRBV30 and J is TRBJ1-2; unclear D gene. CDR3 length equals 14 residues. Trimming pared 1 base from V and 0 bases from J, leaving 9 bases between. Per the germline V gene, CDR1 is GTSNPN and CDR2 is SVGIG (reference sequence). DNA of the CDR3: TGTGCCTGGAGTGGCAGTGGCTCTAACTATGGCTACACCTTC. Protein: CAWSGSGSNYGYTF.

This rearrangement joins TRBV10-3 to TRBJ1-2; TRBD1 matches at 12 bases. V lost 4 bases and J lost 1; bases outside the gene matches: 7. Germline lookup yields CDR1 ENHRY and CDR2 SYGVKD. This CDR3 has 17 residues. The CDR3 is CAISAGTGGIGNYGYTF. The CDR3 DNA follows: TGTGCCATCAGTGCCGGGACAGGGGGCATTGGTAACTATGGCTACACCTTC.

The chain has TRBV7-9 and TRBJ1-1, with D possibly being TRBD1 (6 bases). The CDR3 extends over 15 amino acids. Per the germline V gene, CDR1 is SEHNR and CDR2 is FQNEAQ (reference sequence). V was cut by 5 bases and J by 1 base, with 14 bases left in between. For the CDR3, the DNA is TGTGCCAGCAGCCCGCCGACAGGCGAGAACACTGAAGCTTTCTTT. This codes for CASSPPTGENTEAFF. Using reference TRBV7-9 and TRBJ1-1 for the parts outside the CDR3, the full variable domain is DTGVSQNPRHKITKRGQNVTFRCDPISEHNRLYWYRQTLGQGPEFLTYFQNEAQLEKSRLLSDRFSAERPKGSFSTLEIQRTEQGDSAMYLCASSPPTGENTEAFFGQGTRLTVV.

The V and J genes are TRBV7-6 and TRBJ2-5, with unresolved D. V was clipped by 7 bases and J by 5 bases, with 11 bases between them. The CDR3 loop spans 12 amino acids. Germline V gene sequence: CDR1 SGHVS, CDR2 FNYEAQ. The CDR3 loop is CASNMPRETQYF. CDR3 sequence (DNA): TGTGCCAGCAACATGCCCCGTGAGACCCAGTACTTC.

The V gene is TRBV6-5, the J gene TRBJ2-7; D may be TRBD2 (5 bases). The germline CDR1 and CDR2 sequences are MNHEY and SVGAGI. The CDR3 covers 15 residues. Trimming took off 5 bases at V and 6 bases at J, with 20 bases between the two ends. The DNA of the CDR3 is TGTGCCAGCAGTGGGGAAAGAGGGCTCATCTCCGAGCAGTACTTC. Translated, it gives CASSGERGLISEQYF.

This clone turned up a few times. The chain uses TRBV19 and TRBJ2-7, with D perhaps matching TRBD1 (6 bases). V gave up 5 bases and J gave up 2 bases, with 16 bases separating them. There are 15 residues in the CDR3. Germline CDR1 and CDR2: LNHDA and SQIVND (reference sequence). The DNA of the CDR3 is TGTGCCAGTAGTCCCACGACAGGCCGGACCTACGAGCAGTACTTC. It yields the protein CASSPTTGRTYEQYF.

J is TRBJ2-2 and V is TRBV6-1, with a tentative D call TRBD2 (5 bases). This CDR3 region has 14 residues. Germline CDR1 MNHNS, CDR2 SASEGT. Trimming took 1 base from V and 6 from J, leaving 9 bases between them. The CDR3, as DNA: TGTGCCAGCAGTGAAGTTTTGCGGGCCGGGGAGCTGTTTTTT. Translating gives CASSEVLRAGELFF.

The V gene is TRBV29-1, the J gene TRBJ2-2, with TRBD2 matching over 7 bases. The CDR3 has 16 residues. From germline, CDR1 is SQVTM and CDR2 ANQGSEA. The ends lost 6 bases at V and 0 bases at J; junction bases unmatched: 10. CDR3 region: CSVRGGDFANTGELFF. The CDR3 nucleotides read TGCAGCGTCCGCGGGGGAGATTTCGCGAACACCGGGGAGCTGTTTTTT.

The V gene is TRBV27, the J gene TRBJ1-2, with a tentative D call TRBD1 (6 bases). This CDR3 comprises 14 residues. V lost 8 bases, J lost 6 bases, and 19 bases lay in between. Germline assignment: CDR1 MNHEY and CDR2 SMNVEV (reference sequence). As DNA, the CDR3 is TGTGCCAGCGCAATCGGGGCCAGGGGCCATGGCTACACCTTC. Translated: CASAIGARGHGYTF.

This clone appeared a single time. Here the CDR3 reads CASSGPGARRQPQHF. CDR3 DNA: TGCGCCAGCAGTGGGCCAGGGGCGAGACGGCAGCCCCAGCATTTT. The V and J genes are TRBV10-2 and TRBJ1-5; D may be TRBD1 (6 bases). Germline assignment: CDR1 WSHSY and CDR2 SAAADI. The CDR3 is 15 amino acids. Trimming pared 4 bases from V and 7 bases from J, leaving 17 bases between.

The chain's CDR3 is CASSDRGGYSPLHF. The CDR3 region has the DNA TGTGCCAGCAGTGACAGGGGGGGGTATTCACCCCTCCACTTT. The rearrangement uses TRBV27 and TRBJ1-6, with 9 bases matching TRBD1. CDR3 length: 14 residues. Germline V gene data show CDR1 as MNHEY and CDR2 as SMNVEV (reference sequence). After removal of 5 bases from V and 8 bases from J, the junction contained 4 bases not matched to a gene.

This rearrangement joins TRBV6-6 to TRBJ2-5; D might be TRBD2 (7 bases). The CDR3 totals 14 residues. Germline loops: CDR1 MNHNY, CDR2 SVGAGI (reference sequence). V gave up 2 bases and J gave up 5 bases, with 12 bases separating them. The CDR3 sequence: CASSYGGGRETQYF. Written as DNA, the CDR3 is TGTGCCAGCAGTTACGGGGGGGGGCGGGAGACCCAGTACTTC.

The rearrangement links TRBV15 to TRBJ1-5, with a weak D call TRBD1 (6 bases). This CDR3 region has 17 residues. Germline V gene data show CDR1 as LNHNV and CDR2 as YYDKDF (reference sequence). With 0 bases removed from V and 3 bases from J, the gap between germline ends came to 15 bases. CDR3 DNA sequence: TGTGCCACCAGCAGAGAGAGGGCAGGGGATGCCAATCAGCCCCAGCATTTT. It is translated as CATSRERAGDANQPQHF.

This chain uses TRBV29-1 with TRBJ1-2; TRBD1 agrees at 7 bases. Germline V CDR1 and CDR2: SQVTM, ANQGSEA. V dropped 2 bases and J dropped 8; count of bases not matched to a gene: 5. There are 12 residues in the CDR3. The CDR3 loop is CSVEWAGGGYTF. CDR3 nucleotide sequence: TGCAGCGTTGAATGGGCAGGGGGGGGCTACACCTTC.

This sequence joins TRBV27 and TRBJ2-7, with TRBD1 as a possible D gene (5 bases). Germline CDR1 MNHEY, CDR2 SMNVEV (reference sequence). Deletions cut 6 bases from V and 2 bases from J, with 8 bases between. This CDR3 has 12 amino acids. CDR3 sequence: CASRDTTYEQYF. CDR3 nucleotides: TGTGCCAGCAGGGACACAACCTACGAGCAGTACTTC.

This clone was picked up one time. The chain couples TRBV7-8 to TRBJ2-7, with TRBD1 matching over 8 bases. This CDR3 region has 16 residues. The germline gives CDR1 SGHVS, CDR2 FQNEAQ. Losses at the gene ends were 3 bases for V and 3 bases for J; bases not matched to a gene: 10. CDR3 loop: CASSFGTGGLDYEQYF. The CDR3, as DNA: TGTGCCAGCAGCTTCGGGACAGGAGGTTTGGACTACGAGCAGTACTTC.

The chain is built from TRBV2 and TRBJ1-1; TRBD1 matches 7 bases. The CDR3 has 13 amino acids. V lost 6 bases and J lost 6; bases outside the gene matches: 7. Looked up from germline, CDR1 is SNHLY and CDR2 is FYNNEI. CDR3 amino acids: CASRLTGEAEAFF. CDR3 bases: TGTGCCAGCAGGCTAACAGGGGAGGCTGAAGCTTTCTTT.

As for this clone: At one end the junction does not follow the germline gene, possibly because of a read error. The chain joins TRBV10-3 to TRBJ1-5; 7 positions agree with TRBD1. The CDR3 contains 12 residues. Germline V lookup: CDR1 ENHRY, CDR2 SYGVKD. CDR3 region: CALTRGDSEYPF. CDR3 DNA sequence: TGTGCCTTAACCCGAGGGGACAGTGAGTACCCTTTT.

This clone was detected only once. The chain employs TRBV29-1 and TRBJ1-4; TRBD1 aligns across 8 bases. The CDR3 covers 16 residues. Germline CDR1 SQVTM, CDR2 ANQGSEA. V gave up 2 bases and J gave up 10 bases; unmatched junction bases: 15. The CDR3 nucleotides read TGCAGCGTTGAAAAGATCGGGCCAGGGGGCGCGGGAAAACTGTTTTTT. As protein: CSVEKIGPGGAGKLFF.

V gene TRBV30 combines with J gene TRBJ2-7, with 9 bases identical to TRBD1. The V segment lost 5 bases and the J segment 2 bases; nucleotides outside the gene matches: 4. There are 13 residues in the CDR3. The germline V gene has CDR1 GTSNPN and CDR2 SVGIG (reference sequence). In nucleotides, the CDR3 is TGTGCCTGGGGGACAGGGTCGGCCTACGAGCAGTACTTC. As protein: CAWGTGSAYEQYF.

V is TRBV25-1 and J is TRBJ1-1; TRBD1 is a possible D gene (6 bases). CDR1 is MGHDK, CDR2 SYGVNS, per germline. This CDR3 region has 15 residues. With 1 base removed from V and 7 bases from J, the gap between germline ends came to 16 bases. The CDR3 sequence is CASSESWTDHYEAFF. CDR3 coding DNA: TGTGCCAGCAGTGAATCTTGGACAGACCATTATGAAGCTTTCTTT. Full variable domain (missing parts from reference TRBV25-1 and TRBJ1-1): EADIYQTPRYLVIGTGKKITLECSQTMGHDKMYWYQQDPGMELHLIHYSYGVNSTEKGDLSSESTVSRIRTEHFPLTLESARPSHTSQYLCASSESWTDHYEAFFGQGTRLTVV.